A single TCR beta chain is shown here with its context. Its antigen specificity is not known. Base quality data are lacking; no much larger clone is found one base away. From its cysteine to its phenylalanine, the CDR3 spans 15 amino acids. Left in the record is the CDR3 DNA by itself, 45 bases read in frame from the first base. CDR1 and CDR2 were assigned from the germline V gene as SGHTA and FQGNSA. For this chain, trimming is 1 base at the V end and 7 bases at the J end, and the number of junction bases without a gene match is 7. Libraries were prepared through the immunoSEQ multiplex PCR assay. For the multiplex PCR, a mixture combining 60 forward primers for TCR Vbeta segments and 13 reverse primers for TCR Jbeta segments was used. The CDR3 region of rearranged TCR beta genes was amplified from genomic DNA by a multiplex PCR assay. The Illumina HiSeq System was used to sequence the amplified TCR beta libraries as 87-base-pair reads. Turning to the authors' computational methods: In a later analysis, around 80 million unique TCR beta chains were counted across the roughly 700 repertoires, and approximately 11 million of these chains were shared by at least two donors. Raw reads were error-corrected and collapsed into unique sequences by a nearest-neighbor algorithm in which closely related sequences were merged to remove PCR and sequencing errors. CDR3 sequences were aligned to IMGT reference sequences to assign V, D and J gene segments. For a sequence to be retained, at least a six-nucleotide match to both a V gene segment and a J gene segment was required. A rearrangement was called productive if the CDR3 had no stop codons and remained in frame with V and J, and every other rearrangement was called non-productive. Following IMGT convention, CDR3 was defined as the stretch from the second conserved V-encoded cysteine up to the conserved J-encoded phenylalanine. Sequences without an unambiguous match to a single V gene segment were excluded from the earlier analysis of several hundred of the donors. In an earlier analysis of 587 of the donors, V segments were called functional above 56.7% productive rearrangements and were called segregating when the between-donor standard deviation exceeded 5%. To diagnose cytomegalovirus status from the catalog of TCR beta chain sequences, a statistical classification framework was built. In a later analysis, TCR nucleotide sequences were compared against IMGT/GENE-DB human TR gene sequences so that V and J genes could be assigned. A later analysis assigned CDR3 sequences and most-parsimonious VDJ recombination scenarios with the TCRdist pipeline. A later analysis defined each TCR beta chain by its CDR3 amino acid sequence plus V-gene family, and excluded reads lacking a unique V-gene family. In a later analysis, approximately 640 highly shared, low-generation-probability nucleotide sequences were removed to address suspected cross-contamination and a sequencing artifact. In a later analysis, a clonal expansion index was calculated for each public chain from normalized within-repertoire ranks of inferred template counts. In a later analysis, generation probabilities were computed using a VDJ recombination model fitted to out-of-frame rearrangements, and the results were checked against IGoR. In a later analysis, hypergeometric tests were used to score TCR-TCR, TCR-HLA and TCR-CMV co-occurrence, with a repertoire-size bias correction applied to TCR pairs. In a later analysis, false discovery rates were estimated by permuting HLA or CMV assignments 20 times. In a later analysis, co-occurring TCRs were grouped using DBSCAN, and TCRdist sequence similarity was added for clustering within HLA-allele-positive subsets. Repertoires with fewer than 30,000 or more than 120,000 public chains, plus five repertoires with anomalous nucleotide sharing, were excluded from co-occurrence clustering. TCRdb limited this immuneACCESS table to in-frame rearrangements with V and J called. A share of clones is missing; checked studies link under half to unresolved V genes, and the rest is unexplained. The V and J calls and clone size come from that table; D and trimming were worked out from the DNA. For this sample there are 100,000 or so clones; 81% appear just once. 10% of the sample is taken by the ten largest.

In total, fewer than 750 healthy bone marrow donors made up the cohort. At the time of sampling, every cohort member was nominally healthy, though immune exposures that went unrecorded were likely present. CMV serostatus was positive for almost 300 and negative for about half of the 666 cohort members, and was not recorded for this donor. A peripheral blood sample was collected from each donor, and TCR beta sequencing was performed on peripheral blood mononuclear cells. Genomic DNA was extracted from the blood cell samples with the Qiagen DNeasy Blood Extraction Kit. The data belong to a study of cytomegalovirus exposure and HLA in healthy donors (dated by TCRdb to between 2016 and 2019). For the study in its entirety: An earlier analysis of some 600 of the donors reported 276 Gb of sequence data and 117 million unique TCR beta sequences obtained from roughly 180 million T cells. An early release that covered fewer than 800 HLA-typed donors contained approximately 320 gigabases of sequencing data and tens of millions of unique TCR sequences. Among the roughly 370 genotyped donors, around 79% belonged to the genetic ancestry cluster associated with self-reported Caucasian donors. The aim of the study was to test whether cataloging public T cell receptors could identify signatures of past pathogen exposure. The study used immunosequencing to profile the T cell repertoires of about 670 subjects and linked those repertoires to cytomegalovirus serostatus. Along with the approximately 650-subject first cohort, a separate validation cohort of over 90 different subjects was used. High-throughput TCR immunosequencing, statistical association of individual TCRs with disease status, and machine learning were combined to predict cytomegalovirus infection status. A later analysis re-analyzed previously published TCR beta repertoires from 600 to 850 donors and added high-resolution HLA genotyping to study TCR occurrence patterns. Rather than drawing on any new phenotypic data, the later analysis identified candidate immune exposures from TCR beta sequences and the way those sequences occurred across donors. An earlier analysis of approximately 580 of the donors used high-throughput TCR beta sequencing to judge whether each TCR beta V gene segment behaved as functional or pseudogenic. Donor age, sex, ethnicity and CMV serostatus were compiled alongside the repertoire data. In a later genetic analysis, genome-wide SNP genotypes for about three fifths of the roughly 670 donors were used, and that subset was treated as a discovery cohort. Every discovery cohort repertoire had been produced on one sequencing platform. HLA typing covered class I and class II loci at four-digit resolution. Typing coverage varied by locus: roughly 620-640 donors for A, B, C, DRB1 and DQB1; roughly 510 for DQA1; approximately 570 for DPA1; 400 to 480 for DPB1. A handful of DR-DQ haplotypes were handled as single units for association and clustering because linkage in the cohort was strong. Across approximately 420 genotyped donors of the cohort, an average of approximately 240,000 unique TCR beta nucleotide sequences per donor were sequenced, and roughly a sixth of those sequences were non-productive.

The paper's findings and limits, for the study overall: A further reported finding was that TCR beta sequences accurately predicted the HLA-A and HLA-B alleles for most subjects in the first cohort. When HLA alleles, especially DR and DQ, strongly co-occurred, attributing TCR associations to individual alleles was difficult. Some IMGT-functional V segments, including TRBV6-2 and TRBV6-3, could not be told apart with the 87-base-pair reads, so those segments were excluded. Because counts were too low, roughly 18 rarely observed V segments, including chromosome 9 orphons, were left out of the earlier analysis of 500 to 650 of the donors. Most TCR sequences were observed very rarely across donors, whereas some public TCRs were present in many individuals. Compared with the approximately 710-donor mean, donors in an Asian-associated ancestry cluster had fewer N-insertions in productive TCRs, according to a later genetic analysis. Only TCR beta chains were sequenced in this cohort, and the absence of alpha or paired-chain data limited detectable features. A later genetic analysis associated a missense DCLRE1C variant with V-gene and J-gene trimming of TCR beta chains, and an independent cohort replicated the association. According to the authors, the approach could potentially be generalized to other disease states and immunological phenotypes. In an earlier analysis of about 540 of the donors, most TCR beta V segments were observed in productive rearrangements about 87% or about 30% of the time, broadly matching IMGT annotations. In the study, around 160 TCR beta chains were listed as associated with cytomegalovirus. In a later analysis, the rate of TCR association differed among HLA loci, with DRB1 alleles having the most associated TCRs and HLA-C alleles having the fewest. In vitro tests confirmed that a few of the cytomegalovirus-associated TCR beta chains recognize cytomegalovirus antigens. A cluster of highly shared sequence variants was judged likely to be a technical artifact of the sequencing pipeline. In a later analysis, several top co-occurrence clusters were reported to appear linked to parvovirus B19, influenza, CMV and Epstein-Barr virus. Sequencing depth was assumed to be roughly uniform across donors in the presence/absence analyses, though that assumption may not hold. The only immune exposure information available for the cohort was CMV serostatus. According to a later analysis, most CMV-associated TCR beta chains appeared to be HLA-restricted, and the HLA associations seemed to be driven largely by CMV exposure. In both the original and validation cohorts, the classifier was reported to diagnose cytomegalovirus status with high specificity and sensitivity. A later analysis found that HLA-associated TCR beta chains were more clonally expanded and had lower generation probabilities than equally common non-associated chains. Linkage disequilibrium might explain the correlated functional status among segregating V segments, but an unknown experimental factor could not be ruled out. HLA typing was unavailable for some donors at each locus, so association tests used only the typed subset. At a false discovery rate of 0.05, a later analysis linked 16,951 TCR beta sequences to specific HLA alleles.

What was sequenced was PBMCs. The V gene is TRBV7-2 and the J gene is TRBJ1-5; 7 bases in the junction line up with TRBD1. This receptor was identified in a human donor in good health. CDR3 loop: CASSLGPGGRQPQHF. The nucleotide sequence reads as follows: TGTGCCAGCAGCTTAGGACCAGGGGGACGGCAGCCCCAGCATTTT.